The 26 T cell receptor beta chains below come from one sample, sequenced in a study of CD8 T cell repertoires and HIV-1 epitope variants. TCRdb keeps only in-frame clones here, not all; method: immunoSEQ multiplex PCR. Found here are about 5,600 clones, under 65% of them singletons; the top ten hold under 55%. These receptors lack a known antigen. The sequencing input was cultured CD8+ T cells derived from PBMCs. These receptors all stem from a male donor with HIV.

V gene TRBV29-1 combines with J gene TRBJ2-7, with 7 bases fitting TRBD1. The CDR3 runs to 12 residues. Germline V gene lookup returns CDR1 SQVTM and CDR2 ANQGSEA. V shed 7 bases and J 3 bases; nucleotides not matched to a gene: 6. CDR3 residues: CSGLGQFYEQYF. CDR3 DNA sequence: TGCAGCGGGCTGGGACAGTTCTACGAGCAGTACTTC.

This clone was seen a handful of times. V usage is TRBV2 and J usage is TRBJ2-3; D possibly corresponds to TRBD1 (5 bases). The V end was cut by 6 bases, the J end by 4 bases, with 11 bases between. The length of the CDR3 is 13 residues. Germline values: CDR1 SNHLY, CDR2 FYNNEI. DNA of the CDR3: TGTGCCAGCAGACTCTTAGGGGCAGATACGCAGTATTTT. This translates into CASRLLGADTQYF.

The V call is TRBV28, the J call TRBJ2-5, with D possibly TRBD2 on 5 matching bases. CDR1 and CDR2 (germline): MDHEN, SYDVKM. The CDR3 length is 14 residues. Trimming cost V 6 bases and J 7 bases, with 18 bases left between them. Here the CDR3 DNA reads TGTGCCAGCAGCTTCAGGACGGGATTGGGGACCCAGTACTTC. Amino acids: CASSFRTGLGTQYF.

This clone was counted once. The CDR3 protein is CASAGQATKRLYGYTF. The CDR3, as DNA: TGCGCCAGCGCCGGGCAGGCCACAAAGCGACTCTATGGCTACACCTTC. This rearrangement joins TRBV5-1 to TRBJ1-2; D not resolved. This CDR3 has 16 amino acids. Looked up from germline, CDR1 is SGHRS and CDR2 is YFSETQ. V dropped 7 bases and J dropped 4 bases, with 23 bases sitting between them.

The CDR3 protein is CASSELTGRGYTF. The CDR3 bases are TGTGCCAGCAGTGAATTAACAGGGAGAGGCTACACCTTC. The chain carries TRBV25-1 and TRBJ1-2; TRBD1 is a possible D gene (6 bases). The CDR3 sequence is 13 residues long. The germline V gene has CDR1 MGHDK and CDR2 SYGVNS. V dropped 1 base and J dropped 8 bases, with 11 bases sitting between them.

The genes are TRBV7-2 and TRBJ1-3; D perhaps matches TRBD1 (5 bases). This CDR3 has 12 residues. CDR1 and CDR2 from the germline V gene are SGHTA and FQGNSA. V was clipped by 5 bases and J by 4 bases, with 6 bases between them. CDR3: CASSEGGNTIYF. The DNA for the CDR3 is TGTGCCAGCAGCGAGGGGGGAAACACCATATATTTT.

CDR3 residues: CASSFLGLAYEQYF. The CDR3 coding sequence is TGTGCCAGCAGTTTCCTGGGTCTGGCCTACGAGCAGTACTTC. The chain combines TRBV6-5 with TRBJ2-7; the D is unclear. CDR1 is MNHEY and CDR2 is SVGAGI in the germline V gene. The CDR3 is 14 residues long. V was clipped by 4 bases and J by 2 bases, with 12 bases between them.

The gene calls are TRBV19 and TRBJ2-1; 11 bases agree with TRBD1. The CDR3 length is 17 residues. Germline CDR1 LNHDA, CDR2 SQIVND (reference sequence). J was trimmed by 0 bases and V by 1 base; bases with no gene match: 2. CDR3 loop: CASSIGTGGDSYNEQFF. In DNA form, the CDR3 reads TGTGCCAGTAGTATAGGGACAGGGGGCGACTCCTACAATGAGCAGTTCTTC.

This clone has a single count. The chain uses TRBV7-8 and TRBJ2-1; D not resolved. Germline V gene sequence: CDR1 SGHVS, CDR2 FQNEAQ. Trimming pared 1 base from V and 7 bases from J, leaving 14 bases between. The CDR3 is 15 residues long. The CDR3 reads CASSLGVGKENEQFF. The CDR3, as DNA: TGTGCCAGCAGCTTAGGAGTGGGAAAGGAAAATGAGCAGTTCTTC.

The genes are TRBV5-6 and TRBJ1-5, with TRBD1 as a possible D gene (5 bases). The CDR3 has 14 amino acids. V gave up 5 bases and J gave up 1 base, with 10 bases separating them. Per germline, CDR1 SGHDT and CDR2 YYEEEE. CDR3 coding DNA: TGTGCCAGCAGGCGGAAGGGGAGCAATCAGCCCCAGCATTTT. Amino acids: CASRRKGSNQPQHF. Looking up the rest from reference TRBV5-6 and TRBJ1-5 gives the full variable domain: DAGVTQSPTHLIKTRGQQVTLRCSPKSGHDTVSWYQQALGQGPQFIFQYYEEEERQRGNFPDRFSGHQFPNYSSELNVNALLLGDSALYLCASRRKGSNQPQHFGDGTRLSIL.

In DNA form, the CDR3 reads TGTGCCAGCAGTTTACTAGCGGGAGCTAACACCGGGGAGCTGTTTTTT. Protein: CASSLLAGANTGELFF. This sequence joins TRBV28 and TRBJ2-2, with 10 bases that match TRBD2. CDR1 is MDHEN, CDR2 SYDVKM, per germline. Trimming removed 2 bases from V and 2 bases from J; junction bases left unmatched: 2. This CDR3 region has 16 residues.

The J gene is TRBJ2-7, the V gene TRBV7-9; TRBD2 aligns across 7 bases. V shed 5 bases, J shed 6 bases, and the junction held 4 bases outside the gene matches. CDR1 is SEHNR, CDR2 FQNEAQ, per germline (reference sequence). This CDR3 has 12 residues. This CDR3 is CASSPRGVEQYF. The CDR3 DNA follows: TGTGCCAGCAGCCCACGGGGGGTCGAGCAGTACTTC.

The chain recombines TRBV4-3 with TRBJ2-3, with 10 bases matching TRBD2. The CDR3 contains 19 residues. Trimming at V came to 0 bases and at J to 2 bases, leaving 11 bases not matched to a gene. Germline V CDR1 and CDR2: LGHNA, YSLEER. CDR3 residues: CASSQETSGEEEYTDTQYF. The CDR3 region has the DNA TGCGCCAGCAGCCAAGAAACTAGCGGGGAGGAAGAATACACAGATACGCAGTATTTT.

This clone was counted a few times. DNA of the CDR3: TGTGCCAGCAGCCAAGTGCCGGGAGAGCAGTACTTC. Translated: CASSQVPGEQYF. The chain employs TRBV4-2 and TRBJ2-7, with D tentatively TRBD2 (5 bases). Germline assignment: CDR1 LGHNA and CDR2 YNFKEQ. V lost 1 base and J 7 bases, leaving 8 bases between the germline ends. This CDR3 contains 12 residues.

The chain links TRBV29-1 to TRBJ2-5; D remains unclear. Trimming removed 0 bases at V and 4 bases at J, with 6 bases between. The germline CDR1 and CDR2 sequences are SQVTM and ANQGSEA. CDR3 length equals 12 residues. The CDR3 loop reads CSVEDLIETQYF. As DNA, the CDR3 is TGCAGCGTTGAAGATCTTATAGAGACCCAGTACTTC.

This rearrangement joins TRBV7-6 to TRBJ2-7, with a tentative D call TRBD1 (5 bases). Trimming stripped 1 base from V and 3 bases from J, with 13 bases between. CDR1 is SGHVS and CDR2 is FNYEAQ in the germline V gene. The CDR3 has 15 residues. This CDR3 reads CASSLGPGMNYEQYF. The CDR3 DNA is TGTGCCAGCAGCTTAGGACCAGGGATGAACTACGAGCAGTACTTC.

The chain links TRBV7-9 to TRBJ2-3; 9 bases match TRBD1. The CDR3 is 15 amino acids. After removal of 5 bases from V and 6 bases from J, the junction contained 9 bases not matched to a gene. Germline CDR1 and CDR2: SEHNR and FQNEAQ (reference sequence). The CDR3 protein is CASSPGTGMGDTQYF. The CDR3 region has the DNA TGTGCCAGCAGCCCCGGGACAGGGATGGGGGATACGCAGTATTTT.

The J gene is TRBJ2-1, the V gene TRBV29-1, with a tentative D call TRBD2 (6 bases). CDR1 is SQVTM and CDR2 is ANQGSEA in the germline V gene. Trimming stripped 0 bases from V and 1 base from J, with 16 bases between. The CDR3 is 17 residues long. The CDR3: CSVEDVFGGASYNEQFF. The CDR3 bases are TGCAGCGTTGAAGATGTTTTCGGGGGTGCGTCCTACAATGAGCAGTTCTTC.

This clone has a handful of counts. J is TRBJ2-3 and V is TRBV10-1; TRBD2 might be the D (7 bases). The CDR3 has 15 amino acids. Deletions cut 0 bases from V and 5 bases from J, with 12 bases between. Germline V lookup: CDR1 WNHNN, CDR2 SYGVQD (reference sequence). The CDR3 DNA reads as TGCGCCAGCAGTGAGTCGGGGGGGCCGGGAGATACGCAGTATTTT. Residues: CASSESGGPGDTQYF.

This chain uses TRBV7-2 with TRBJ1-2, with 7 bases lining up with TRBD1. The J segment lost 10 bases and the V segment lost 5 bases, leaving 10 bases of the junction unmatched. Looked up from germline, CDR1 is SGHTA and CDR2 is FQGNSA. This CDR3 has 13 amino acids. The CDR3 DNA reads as TGTGCCAGCAGCCCCGGGACAGTCGGGGCCTACACCTTC. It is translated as CASSPGTVGAYTF.

Written as DNA, the CDR3 is TGTGCCAGCAGTTACACCGTAACTGATCAGCCCCAGCATTTT. Protein sequence: CASSYTVTDQPQHF. The chain recombines TRBV6-5 with TRBJ1-5, with no clear D. CDR1 is MNHEY, CDR2 SVGAGI, per germline. Deletions cut 2 bases from V and 5 bases from J, with 10 bases between. The CDR3 contains 14 residues.

Here the CDR3 DNA reads TGTGCCAGCAGTTTATGGGGGGTCTACGAGCAGTACTTC. Translating gives CASSLWGVYEQYF. The chain links TRBV28 to TRBJ2-7, with D perhaps matching TRBD1 or TRBD2 (5 bases each). This CDR3 spans 13 amino acids. In germline, CDR1 is MDHEN, CDR2 SYDVKM. With 0 bases removed from V and 3 bases from J, the gap between germline ends came to 6 bases.

DNA for the CDR3: TGCGCCAGCAGCCAAGGGTGGGGGGACGAGCAGTACTTC. Its translation: CASSQGWGDEQYF. This sequence joins TRBV4-1 and TRBJ2-7; D perhaps matches TRBD2 (6 bases). From germline, CDR1 is MGHRA and CDR2 YSYEKL. V was shortened by 1 base and J by 5 bases, with 9 bases between the two germline ends. CDR3 size: 13 residues.

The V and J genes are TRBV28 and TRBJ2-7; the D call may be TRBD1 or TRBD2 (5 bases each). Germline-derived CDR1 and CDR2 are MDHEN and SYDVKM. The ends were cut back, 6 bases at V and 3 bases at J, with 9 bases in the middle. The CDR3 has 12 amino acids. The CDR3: CASRGDLYEQYF. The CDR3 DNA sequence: TGTGCCAGCAGAGGGGACCTCTACGAGCAGTACTTC.

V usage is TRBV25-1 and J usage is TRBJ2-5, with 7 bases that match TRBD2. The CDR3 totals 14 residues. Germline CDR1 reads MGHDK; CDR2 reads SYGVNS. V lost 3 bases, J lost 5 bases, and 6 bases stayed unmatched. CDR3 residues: CASSEGGYEETQYF. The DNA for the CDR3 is TGTGCCAGCAGTGAGGGAGGGTATGAGGAGACCCAGTACTTC.

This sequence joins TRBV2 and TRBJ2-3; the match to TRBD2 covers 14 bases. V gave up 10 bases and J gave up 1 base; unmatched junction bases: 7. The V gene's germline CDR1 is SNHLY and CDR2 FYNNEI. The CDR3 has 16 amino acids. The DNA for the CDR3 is TGTGCCACCAGACTAGCGGGGGGGCTCGGCACAGATACGCAGTATTTT. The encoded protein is CATRLAGGLGTDTQYF.